This T cell receptor beta chain is from a study of T cells in Graves' hyperthyroidism and ophthalmopathy. Findings and limits, study-wide: Most clonotypes expanded in thyroid above 0.001 were likewise present in blood. Stable hyperthyroidism was told apart from ophthalmopathy by a model built on 13 V-J features.

In making diagnoses, clinical symptoms, serum thyroxine and TRAb, thyroid ultrasound and orbital computed tomography were all used. This blood was taken when hyperthyroidism was first diagnosed, before any ophthalmopathy symptoms existed. Worth noting for this clonotype: Its target is not known.

This CDR3 has 17 residues. Trimming took 0 bases from V and 2 from J; bases not matched to a gene: 8. The germline V gene encodes CDR1 LGHDT and CDR2 YNNKEL (reference sequence). The CDR3 regions of TCR beta were amplified from RNA transcripts. First-round RT-PCR targeting the TCR CDR3 was performed with the HTBI primer set. TCRdb independently ran MiXCR on the multiplex PCR reads; one entry per CDR3 protein. The sample has about 720,000 distinct CDR3 sequences; 18% are singletons. This clonotype was sampled from a woman aged 45-59 years with Graves' hyperthyroidism that later progressed to Graves' ophthalmopathy. Sequenced sample: blood. This chain links TRBV3-1 with TRBJ1-2; TRBD1 matches at 8 bases. This CDR3 reads CASSQDFPGQENYGYTF. In nucleotides, the CDR3 is TGTGCCAGCAGCCAAGATTTTCCGGGACAGGAGAACTATGGCTACACCTTC. Looking up the rest from reference TRBV3-1 and TRBJ1-2 gives the full variable domain: DTAVSQTPKYLVTQMGNDKSIKCEQNLGHDTMYWYKQDSKKFLKIMFSYNNKELIINETVPNRFSPKSPDKAHLNLHINSLELGDSAVYFCASSQDFPGQENYGYTFGSGTRLTVV.